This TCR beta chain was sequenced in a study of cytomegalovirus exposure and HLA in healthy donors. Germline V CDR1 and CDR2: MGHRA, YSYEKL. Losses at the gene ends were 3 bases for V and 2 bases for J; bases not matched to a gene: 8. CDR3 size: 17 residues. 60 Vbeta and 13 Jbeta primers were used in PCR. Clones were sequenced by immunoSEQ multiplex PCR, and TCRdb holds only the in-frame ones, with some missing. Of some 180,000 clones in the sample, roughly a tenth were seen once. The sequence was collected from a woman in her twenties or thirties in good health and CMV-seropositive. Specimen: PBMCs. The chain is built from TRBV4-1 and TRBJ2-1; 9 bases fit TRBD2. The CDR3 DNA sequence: TGCGCCAGCAGCCAGCGAGCGGGAGGAACAACCTACAATGAGCAGTTCTTC. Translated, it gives CASSQRAGGTTYNEQFF.